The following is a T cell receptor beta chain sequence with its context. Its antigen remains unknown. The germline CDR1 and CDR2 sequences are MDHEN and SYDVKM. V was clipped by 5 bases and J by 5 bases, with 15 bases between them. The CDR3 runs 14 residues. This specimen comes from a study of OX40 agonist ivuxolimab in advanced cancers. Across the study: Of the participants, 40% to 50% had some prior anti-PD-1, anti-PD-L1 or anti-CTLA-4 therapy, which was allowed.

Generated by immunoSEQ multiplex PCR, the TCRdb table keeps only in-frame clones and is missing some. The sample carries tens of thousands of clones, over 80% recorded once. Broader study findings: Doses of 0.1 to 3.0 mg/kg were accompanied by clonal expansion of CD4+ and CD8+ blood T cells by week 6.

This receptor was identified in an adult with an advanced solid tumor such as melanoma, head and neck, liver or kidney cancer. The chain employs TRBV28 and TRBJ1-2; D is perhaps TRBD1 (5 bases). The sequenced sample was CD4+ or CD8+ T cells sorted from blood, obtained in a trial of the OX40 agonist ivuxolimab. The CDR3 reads CASSPPWGDYGYTF. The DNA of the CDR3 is TGTGCCAGCAGTCCCCCGTGGGGGGATTATGGCTACACCTTC.